This TCR beta chain was retrieved from a study of blood T cell repertoires in COVID-19. Looking at the study overall: In each case, the material was cDNA or gDNA derived from T cells, B-cell-depleted T cells, or PBMCs.

Per the germline V gene, CDR1 is KGHSH and CDR2 is LQKENI. V gave up 3 bases and J gave up 0 bases, with 15 bases separating them. The CDR3 runs 17 residues. Only in-frame clones appear in the TCRdb table, and some are missing; sequencing was by immunoSEQ multiplex PCR. Altogether 250,000 to 350,000 clones are present, more than 70% being singletons, with the ten largest covering approximately 7.2%. This sequence was found in a woman in her 30s who had recovered from COVID-19. V gene TRBV18 combines with J gene TRBJ1-3; D uncertain. The specimen sequenced was peripheral blood. This chain's CDR3 is CASSPIGAIDSGNTIYF. CDR3 DNA sequence: TGTGCCAGCTCACCCATAGGAGCAATTGACTCTGGAAACACCATATATTTT. Using reference TRBV18 and TRBJ1-3 for the parts outside the CDR3, the full variable domain is NAGVMQNPRHLVRRRGQEARLRCSPMKGHSHVYWYRQLPEEGLKFMVYLQKENIIDESGMPKERFSAEFPKEGPSILRIQQVVRGDSAAYFCASSPIGAIDSGNTIYFGEGSWLTVV.